A single sample is the source of the 16 T cell receptor beta chains below, sequenced in a study of cytomegalovirus exposure and HLA in healthy donors. PCR primers comprised 60 Vbeta and 13 Jbeta primers. TCRdb keeps only in-frame clones here, not all; method: immunoSEQ multiplex PCR. Here the sample spans some 150,000 clones, roughly 70% being singletons. Sequenced: PBMCs. These TCRs come from a man aged 45 to 65 in good health and CMV-seropositive.

This chain connects TRBV7-2 to TRBJ1-2, with TRBD1 matching over 8 bases. This CDR3 has 16 residues. With V trimmed by 5 bases and J by 8 bases, 16 bases remained unmatched. Germline CDR1 SGHTA, CDR2 FQGNSA. DNA of the CDR3: TGTGCCAGCAGCCGAGGCCGCCAACAGGGGGGGAAGGGCTACACCTTC. Its translation is CASSRGRQQGGKGYTF. Filled out from reference TRBV7-2 and TRBJ1-2, the complete variable domain reads GAGVSQSPSNKVTEKGKDVELRCDPISGHTALYWYRQSLGQGLEFLIYFQGNSAPDKSGLPSDRFSAERTGGSVSTLTIQRTQQEDSAVYLCASSRGRQQGGKGYTFGSGTRLTVV.

This chain uses TRBV7-2 with TRBJ1-2; perhaps TRBD1 as D (5 bases). V lost 1 base and J lost 7, with 13 bases in between. The germline V gene encodes CDR1 SGHTA and CDR2 FQGNSA. The CDR3 contains 14 residues. CDR3 amino acids: CASSLGTRNTGYTF. The CDR3 coding sequence is TGTGCCAGCAGCTTAGGGACAAGGAACACTGGCTACACCTTC.

This clone was detected a few times. V usage is TRBV5-1 and J usage is TRBJ1-4, with D unresolved. The CDR3 totals 14 residues. Germline V gives CDR1 SGHRS, CDR2 YFSETQ. Trimming took off 0 bases at V and 7 bases at J, with 10 bases between the two ends. DNA of the CDR3: TGCGCCAGCAGCTTGGAGGGAGGAGGTGAAAAACTGTTTTTT. Amino acid sequence: CASSLEGGGEKLFF. The full variable domain, rest sourced from reference TRBV5-1 and TRBJ1-4, is KAGVTQTPRYLIKTRGQQVTLSCSPISGHRSVSWYQQTPGQGLQFLFEYFSETQRNKGNFPGRFSGRQFSNSRSEMNVSTLELGDSALYLCASSLEGGGEKLFFGSGTQLSVL.

The chain has TRBV6-5 and TRBJ1-2, with 8 bases that match TRBD1. J gave up 8 bases and V 2 bases, and 13 bases lay outside the gene matches. CDR1 is MNHEY, CDR2 SVGAGI, per germline. CDR3 length: 16 amino acids. The CDR3 is CASSYTGGASTEGYTF. The CDR3 coding sequence is TGTGCCAGCAGTTACACAGGGGGTGCTTCGACGGAAGGCTACACCTTC.

CDR3 region: CASSPPNGREVRGYTF. The CDR3 nucleotides are TGTGCCAGCTCACCACCGAACGGCAGGGAGGTTCGAGGCTACACCTTC. The rearrangement uses TRBV18 and TRBJ1-2, with D possibly TRBD1 on 5 matching bases. This CDR3 has 16 residues. The V gene's germline CDR1 is KGHSH and CDR2 LQKENI. The ends were cut back, 0 bases at V and 8 bases at J, with 19 bases in the middle.

The V gene is TRBV27, the J gene TRBJ2-5; D is possibly TRBD1 (6 bases). This CDR3 region has 16 residues. V was trimmed by 0 bases and J by 0 bases, leaving 11 bases between them. Germline-derived CDR1 and CDR2 are MNHEY and SMNVEV (reference sequence). The chain's CDR3 is CASSLSRTANQETQYF. The CDR3 bases are TGTGCCAGCAGTTTATCCCGGACAGCCAACCAAGAGACCCAGTACTTC.

The J gene is TRBJ2-2, the V gene TRBV29-1; tentative D call: TRBD2 (5 bases). The CDR3 is 15 amino acids. V lost 0 bases and J 4 bases, leaving 12 bases between the germline ends. The germline V gene encodes CDR1 SQVTM and CDR2 ANQGSEA. CDR3 sequence reads: CSVEEGLAGTGELFF. CDR3 bases: TGCAGCGTTGAAGAAGGCCTAGCTGGCACCGGGGAGCTGTTTTTT.

This clone has just a few counts. The DNA for the CDR3 is TGTGCCAGCAGTGAGGGCGGCAGGGCGGCTGAAGCTTTCTTT. This codes for CASSEGGRAAEAFF. The chain combines TRBV6-1 with TRBJ1-1; a possible D gene is TRBD1 (5 bases). With 3 bases removed from V and 6 bases from J, the gap between germline ends came to 14 bases. Germline V gives CDR1 MNHNS, CDR2 SASEGT. This CDR3 spans 14 amino acids.

The chain carries TRBV5-8 and TRBJ2-3, with D possibly matching TRBD1 (5 bases). CDR1 and CDR2 (germline): SGHTS, YDEGEE. There are 16 residues in the CDR3. V was clipped by 4 bases and J by 5 bases, with 20 bases between them. CDR3: CASSRDHGPQGDTQYF. CDR3 DNA sequence: TGTGCCAGCAGCCGCGACCACGGGCCCCAGGGAGATACGCAGTATTTT.

This clone has just a few counts. This chain uses TRBV7-6 with TRBJ2-1; 9 nucleotides line up with TRBD2. The V and J ends lost 1 base and 9 bases, in that order; junction bases with no gene match: 16. Germline V CDR1 and CDR2: SGHVS, FNYEAQ. The CDR3 covers 18 residues. This chain's CDR3 is CASSLGFSGGPRGIEQFF. CDR3 DNA: TGTGCCAGCAGCTTAGGATTCAGCGGGGGGCCCCGAGGAATTGAGCAGTTCTTC.

This clone was observed a single time. The V and J genes are TRBV11-2 and TRBJ1-1, with D perhaps TRBD1 (6 bases). V was shortened by 3 bases and J by 5 bases, with 13 bases between the two germline ends. Germline V gene data show CDR1 as SGHAT and CDR2 as FQNNGV. CDR3 size: 14 residues. This CDR3 is CASSLGHEFTEAFF. As DNA, the CDR3 is TGTGCCAGCAGCTTGGGACATGAATTTACTGAAGCTTTCTTT.

This clone was recorded a few times. The chain employs TRBV5-1 and TRBJ2-3; 8 nucleotides line up with TRBD2. The CDR3 spans 16 residues. Trimming took 1 base from V and 2 from J; bases not matched to a gene: 6. Germline values: CDR1 SGHRS, CDR2 YFSETQ. CDR3 nucleotide sequence: TGCGCCAGCAGCTTGAGGCTAGCGGGTCTCACAGATACGCAGTATTTT. It translates to CASSLRLAGLTDTQYF.

This sequence joins TRBV19 and TRBJ1-4, with D hard to call. V was shortened by 4 bases and J by 2 bases, with 17 bases between the two germline ends. The CDR3 runs to 17 residues. Germline-derived CDR1 and CDR2 are LNHDA and SQIVND (reference sequence). Here the CDR3 reads CASSTRTGMGTNEKLFF. CDR3 DNA sequence: TGTGCCAGTAGTACCCGGACGGGGATGGGGACTAATGAAAAACTGTTTTTT.

The J gene is TRBJ2-1, the V gene TRBV29-1; tentatively, D is TRBD1 (5 bases). CDR1 SQVTM and CDR2 ANQGSEA come from the germline V gene. The CDR3 consists of 14 residues. The V end was cut by 2 bases, the J end by 4 bases, with 12 bases between. The chain's CDR3 is CSVEHRQAYNEQFF. DNA for the CDR3: TGCAGCGTTGAACACAGGCAAGCTTACAATGAGCAGTTCTTC.

The chain combines TRBV2 with TRBJ1-2, with D maybe TRBD1 (5 bases). Looked up from germline, CDR1 is SNHLY and CDR2 is FYNNEI. Trimming removed 6 bases from V and 4 bases from J, with 12 bases in between. This CDR3 region has 13 residues. This CDR3 is CASRPGLIYGYTF. The DNA of the CDR3 is TGTGCCAGCAGACCGGGACTGATCTATGGCTACACCTTC.

This chain links TRBV2 with TRBJ1-2; 10 positions agree with TRBD1. Trimming removed 6 bases from V and 4 bases from J; junction bases left unmatched: 5. CDR3 length: 14 residues. Per germline, CDR1 SNHLY and CDR2 FYNNEI. The CDR3 sequence is CASRTGTGAYGYTF. The CDR3, as DNA: TGTGCCAGCAGAACCGGGACAGGGGCCTATGGCTACACCTTC.